What follows describes a single T cell receptor beta chain. The sample belongs to a study of identical twins. TCRdb reanalysed the 5' RACE reads using MiXCR and keeps one entry per CDR3 protein. Here the sample spans under 900,000 distinct CDR3 sequences, around an eighth being singletons. V was clipped by 2 bases and J by 4 bases, with 11 bases between them. The CDR3 loop spans 15 amino acids. Germline V gene lookup returns CDR1 SNHLY and CDR2 FYNNEI. This same sample was also taken into another study, of yellow fever vaccine responses in identical twins.

Input material: PBMCs. The origin of this receptor is a woman under 30 in good health. The chain couples TRBV2 to TRBJ2-2, with D possibly TRBD2 on 6 matching bases. CDR3 coding DNA: TGTGCCAGCAGTGAATTTGTGGGGGGCACCGGGGAGCTGTTTTTT. It codes for CASSEFVGGTGELFF.